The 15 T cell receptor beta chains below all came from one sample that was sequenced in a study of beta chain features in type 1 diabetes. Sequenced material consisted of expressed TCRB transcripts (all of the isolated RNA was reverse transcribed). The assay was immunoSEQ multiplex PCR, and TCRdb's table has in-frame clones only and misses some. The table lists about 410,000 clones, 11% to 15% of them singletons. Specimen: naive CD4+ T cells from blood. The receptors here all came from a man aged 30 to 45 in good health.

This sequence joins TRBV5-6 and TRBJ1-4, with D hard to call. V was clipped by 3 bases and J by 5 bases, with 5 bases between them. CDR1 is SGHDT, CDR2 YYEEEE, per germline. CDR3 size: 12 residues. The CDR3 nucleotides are TGTGCCAGCAGCTCAATGAATGAAAAACTGTTTTTT. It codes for CASSSMNEKLFF. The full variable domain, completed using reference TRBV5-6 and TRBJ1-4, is DAGVTQSPTHLIKTRGQQVTLRCSPKSGHDTVSWYQQALGQGPQFIFQYYEEEERQRGNFPDRFSGHQFPNYSSELNVNALLLGDSALYLCASSSMNEKLFFGSGTQLSVL.

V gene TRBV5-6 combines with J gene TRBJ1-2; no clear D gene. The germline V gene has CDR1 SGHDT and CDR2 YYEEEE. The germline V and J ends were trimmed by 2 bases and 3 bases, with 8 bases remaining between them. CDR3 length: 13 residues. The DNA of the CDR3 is TGTGCCAGCAGCTTAGGAGCGGACTATGGCTACACCTTC. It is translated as CASSLGADYGYTF.

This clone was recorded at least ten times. CDR3 sequence: CASSQGWLADEQFF. CDR3 sequence (DNA): TGTGCCAGCAGCCAAGGATGGCTAGCCGATGAGCAGTTCTTC. The V gene is TRBV14, the J gene TRBJ2-1; D perhaps matches TRBD2 (5 bases). Germline V gives CDR1 SGHDN, CDR2 FVKESK. Trimming shortened V by 1 base and J by 8 bases, and 12 bases separated the two germline ends. The CDR3 covers 14 residues.

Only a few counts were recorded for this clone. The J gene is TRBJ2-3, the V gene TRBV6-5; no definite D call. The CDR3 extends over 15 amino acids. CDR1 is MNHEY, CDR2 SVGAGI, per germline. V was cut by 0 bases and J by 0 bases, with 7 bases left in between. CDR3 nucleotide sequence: TGTGCCAGCAGTTACTCGAAGGACAGCACAGATACGCAGTATTTT. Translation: CASSYSKDSTDTQYF.

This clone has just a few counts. The CDR3 DNA reads TGTGCCAGCAGTGAGGACAGCTATGGCTACACCTTC. Translating it yields CASSEDSYGYTF. This chain connects TRBV6-5 to TRBJ1-2; D perhaps matches TRBD1 (6 bases). CDR3 length: 12 amino acids. Germline lookup yields CDR1 MNHEY and CDR2 SVGAGI. V dropped 5 bases and J dropped 4 bases, with 8 bases sitting between them.

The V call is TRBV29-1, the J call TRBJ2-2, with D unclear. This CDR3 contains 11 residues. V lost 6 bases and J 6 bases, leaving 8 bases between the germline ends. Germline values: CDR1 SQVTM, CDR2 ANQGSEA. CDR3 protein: CSVALSGELFF. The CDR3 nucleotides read TGCAGCGTAGCCCTTTCCGGGGAGCTGTTTTTT.

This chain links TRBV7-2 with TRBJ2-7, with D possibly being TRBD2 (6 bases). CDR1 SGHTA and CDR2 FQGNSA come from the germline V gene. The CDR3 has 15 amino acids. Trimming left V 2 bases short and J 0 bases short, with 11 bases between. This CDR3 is CASSLTEGDSYEQYF. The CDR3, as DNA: TGTGCCAGCAGCTTAACGGAGGGCGACTCCTACGAGCAGTACTTC.

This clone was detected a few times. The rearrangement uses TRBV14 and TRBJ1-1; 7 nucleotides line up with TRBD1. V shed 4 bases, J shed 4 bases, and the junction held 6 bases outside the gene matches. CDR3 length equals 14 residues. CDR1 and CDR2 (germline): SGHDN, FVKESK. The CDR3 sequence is CASSLGTVSTEAFF. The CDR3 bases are TGTGCCAGCAGCCTCGGGACAGTGAGCACTGAAGCTTTCTTT.

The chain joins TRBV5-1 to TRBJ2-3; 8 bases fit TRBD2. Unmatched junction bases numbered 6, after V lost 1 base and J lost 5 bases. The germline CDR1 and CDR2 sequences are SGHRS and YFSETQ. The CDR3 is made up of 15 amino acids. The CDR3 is CASSLRAGVVDTQYF. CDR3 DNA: TGCGCCAGCAGCTTGAGAGCGGGGGTGGTAGATACGCAGTATTTT.

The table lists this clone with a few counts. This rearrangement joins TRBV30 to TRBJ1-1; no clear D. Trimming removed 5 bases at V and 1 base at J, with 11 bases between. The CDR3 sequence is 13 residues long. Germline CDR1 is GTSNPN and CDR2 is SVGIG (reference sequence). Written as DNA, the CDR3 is TGTGCCTGGGGGTCGACCCCGAACACTGAAGCTTTCTTT. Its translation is CAWGSTPNTEAFF.

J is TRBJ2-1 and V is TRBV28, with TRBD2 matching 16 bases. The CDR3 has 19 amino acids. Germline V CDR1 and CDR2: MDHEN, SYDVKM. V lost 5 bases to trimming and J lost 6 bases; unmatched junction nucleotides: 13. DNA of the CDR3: TGTGCCAGCAGTCGCCGCCCGGGACTAGCGGGAGGGGAAATCAATGAGCAGTTCTTC. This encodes CASSRRPGLAGGEINEQFF.

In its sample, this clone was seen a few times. The CDR3 sequence: CASSPDRGPGHEQFF. CDR3 in DNA: TGTGCCAGCAGCCCAGACAGGGGGCCTGGTCATGAGCAGTTCTTC. This chain connects TRBV14 to TRBJ2-1; 10 bases are a match to TRBD1. Losses at the gene ends were 4 bases for V and 8 bases for J; bases not matched to a gene: 8. The CDR3 is 15 amino acids. The germline CDR1 and CDR2 sequences are SGHDN and FVKESK. Variable domain in full (rest from reference TRBV14 and TRBJ2-1): EAGVTQFPSHSVIEKGQTVTLRCDPISGHDNLYWYRRVMGKEIKFLLHFVKESKQDESGMPNNRFLAERTGGTYSTLKVQPAELEDSGVYFCASSPDRGPGHEQFFGPGTRLTVL.

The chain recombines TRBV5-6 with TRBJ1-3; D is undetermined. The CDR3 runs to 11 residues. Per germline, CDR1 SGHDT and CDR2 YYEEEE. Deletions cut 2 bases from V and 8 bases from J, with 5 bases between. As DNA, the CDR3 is TGTGCCAGCAGCTTCTTAGACACCATATATTTT. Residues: CASSFLDTIYF.

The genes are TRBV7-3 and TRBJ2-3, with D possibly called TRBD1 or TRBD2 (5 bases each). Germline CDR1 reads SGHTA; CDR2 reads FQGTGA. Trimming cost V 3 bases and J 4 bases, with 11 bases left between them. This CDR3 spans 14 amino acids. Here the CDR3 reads CASSFGRDADTQYF. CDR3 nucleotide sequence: TGTGCCAGCAGCTTCGGCAGGGACGCAGATACGCAGTATTTT.

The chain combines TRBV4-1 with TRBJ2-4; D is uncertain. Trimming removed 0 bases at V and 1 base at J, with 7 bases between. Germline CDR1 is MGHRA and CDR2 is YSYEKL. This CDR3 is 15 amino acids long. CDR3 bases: TGCGCCAGCAGCCAAGACAGGTGGGCCAAAAACATTCAGTACTTC. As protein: CASSQDRWAKNIQYF.